Reported below is one T cell receptor (beta chain). This table comes from immunoSEQ multiplex PCR, and its TCRdb copy is limited to in-frame clones, with some not included. Among tens of thousands of clones, about 78% were seen once, and the ten largest hold roughly 5%. The CDR3 loop spans 17 amino acids. V was clipped by 2 bases and J by 0 bases; unmatched bases: 5. Germline values: CDR1 MNHEY, CDR2 SMNVEV (reference sequence). This entry belongs to a study of PD-1 blockade in mismatch repair-deficient tumors. This clonotype was sampled from an adult with mismatch repair-deficient cancer. The input for sequencing was peripheral blood, taken 2 weeks after starting pembrolizumab. J is TRBJ2-1 and V is TRBV27; 9 bases map to TRBD2. In DNA form, the CDR3 reads TGTGCCAGCAGTTTAGGAGTAGCGGGAGTCTCCTACAATGAGCAGTTCTTC. Protein sequence: CASSLGVAGVSYNEQFF.